A selection of T cell receptor beta chains follows, all from one sample in a study of cytomegalovirus exposure and HLA in healthy donors. Repertoires were generated with immunoSEQ multiplex PCR, while TCRdb's copy carries only in-frame clones and drops some. Among hundreds of thousands of clones, roughly 82% were seen once, and the ten largest hold about 6%. Sample: PBMCs. These receptors were obtained from a man aged 35-49 years in good health and CMV-seropositive. Each CDR3 is given with its conserved first and last residue. A clone size is listed for some rows: how often the clone was seen (once, few, many), or a class if it is expanded.

v_gene	abundance	j_gene	CDR3aa
TRBV5-4	.	TRBJ2-3	CASSSGQRTDTQYF
TRBV5-1	.	TRBJ2-6	CARVGTGLSGANVLTF
TRBV5-6	.	TRBJ1-2	CASTLQGPYGYTF
TRBV7-3	few	TRBJ2-7	CASSSGTSGRYEQYF
TRBV18	.	TRBJ1-3	CASSPSVSGNTIYF
TRBV4-2	.	TRBJ2-5	CASSQADSRETQYF
TRBV7-9	.	TRBJ2-6	CASSRGGSGANVLTF
TRBV2	.	TRBJ1-6	CAIQERDKGNSPLHF
TRBV9	.	TRBJ2-1	CASSVSGSGSSYNEQFF
TRBV6-5	.	TRBJ1-1	CASRLDSNREAFF
TRBV19	.	TRBJ2-1	CASSIRTPRWEGEQFF
TRBV7-3	.	TRBJ2-1	CASSSTGQGSNEQFF
TRBV12-1	few	TRBJ2-3	CASSYIGGVVNTDTQYF
TRBV27	.	TRBJ1-1	CASSFGGAEAFF
TRBV7-8	.	TRBJ2-7	CASSLGLAASYEQYF
TRBV29-1	.	TRBJ2-1	CSVPNPVEQGRSSYNEQFF
TRBV4-1	.	TRBJ2-5	CASSQQAQETQYF
TRBV6-5	.	TRBJ2-7	CASSYATGGNPYEQYF
TRBV28	.	TRBJ1-2	CASSPGTPYYGYTF
TRBV12-5	.	TRBJ2-3	CASGLGGTENTDTQYF
TRBV25-1	few	TRBJ2-7	CASSVDRPGLATSEQYF
TRBV7-7	.	TRBJ1-4	CASSPGQGGREKLFF
TRBV7-3	once	TRBJ2-2	CASSLFSGEEAGELFF
TRBV5-6	.	TRBJ1-4	CASSHTRGAFAATNEKLFF
TRBV5-1	.	TRBJ2-6	CASSLAGLAGAGANVLTF
TRBV7-8	.	TRBJ2-1	CASSLVGLAGAPYNEQFF
TRBV6-1	.	TRBJ1-2	CASSEGRGNYGYTF
TRBV29-1	.	TRBJ2-1	CSVDQLGTGLAPPNEQFF
TRBV6-5	.	TRBJ1-5	CASSYSSVQPQHF
TRBV21-1	.	TRBJ2-3	CASSIGQGLSTDTQYF
TRBV7-2	.	TRBJ2-5	CASSLEAQQETQYF
TRBV5-6	few	TRBJ1-4	CASSLQGASTNEKLFF
TRBV7-3	.	TRBJ2-1	CASSPSFPGSYNEQFF
TRBV29-1	.	TRBJ2-2	CSVELKGLNTGELFF
TRBV6-6	.	TRBJ1-1	CAVTGPAGTEAFF
TRBV9	few	TRBJ1-1	CASSPYVGLNTEAFF
TRBV6-1	.	TRBJ1-2	CASSSQQGGMYGYTF
TRBV4-1	.	TRBJ2-7	CASSPREGTSGIEQYF
TRBV19	.	TRBJ2-1	CASSPLAGDLNNEQFF
TRBV6-6	.	TRBJ2-7	CASSSPGLAGVSEQYF
TRBV7-7	.	TRBJ2-2	CASSPGTDTGELFF
TRBV5-1	.	TRBJ2-1	CASSSGQDYNEQFF
TRBV25-1	few	TRBJ2-4	CASSDGRRGNENIQYF
TRBV10-3	.	TRBJ2-1	CAISAGGRSSYNEQFF
TRBV6-5	.	TRBJ2-2	CASRLETLGELFF
TRBV4-1	.	TRBJ1-1	CASSQADSRNTEAFF
TRBV2	.	TRBJ2-7	CASRKGTGAYEQYF
TRBV30	.	TRBJ2-6	CAWMGGLGANVLTF
TRBV9	few	TRBJ2-1	CASSALAGDNEQFF
TRBV10-2	.	TRBJ2-7	CASSLNRGGEQYF
TRBV11-3	.	TRBJ2-5	CASSLARQVQETQYF
TRBV19	.	TRBJ1-1	CASSRRTGGYTEAFF
TRBV11-2	.	TRBJ2-1	CASSARGAGLVRHEQFF
TRBV7-9	.	TRBJ1-1	CASSLAEWTEAFF
TRBV7-2	.	TRBJ1-1	CASSGQGARTEAFF